The rows below give T cell receptor beta chains drawn from one sample of a study of blood T cell repertoires in COVID-19. The data were produced by immunoSEQ multiplex PCR, yet TCRdb's version contains in-frame clones alone and is incomplete. The data contain about 200,000 clones, roughly 86% of them singletons. Sequencing was done on a sample of peripheral blood. Source of these receptors: a man aged 18 to 35 with active or convalescent COVID-19. Each CDR3 is given with its conserved first and last residue. The order of the fields is D gene, V gene, J gene, clone size, CDR3 DNA, CDR3 protein. The D gene is left open where the match is weak. Expanded clones are given a class, and other clones once, few, many or no size at all.

NA,TRBV12-3/TRBV12-4,TRBJ1-1,NA,TGTGCCAGCAGTGTGGACAGGAACACTGAAGCTTTCTTT,CASSVDRNTEAFF
TRBD1,TRBV4-1,TRBJ1-1,NA,TGCGCCAGCAGCCAAGTGCCACAGGGGGTTTTTGGGGACACTGAAGCTTTCTTT,CASSQVPQGVFGDTEAFF
NA,TRBV7-2,TRBJ2-5,NA,TGTGCCAGCAGCCAGGGAAACTCACAAGAGACCCAGTACTTC,CASSQGNSQETQYF
NA,TRBV7-8,TRBJ2-5,NA,TGTGCCAGCAGACCCCAGGGCCAAGAGACCCAGTACTTC,CASRPQGQETQYF
TRBD1,TRBV6-6,TRBJ1-6,NA,TGTGCCACCGACAGGGGTAATTCACCCCTCCACTTT,CATDRGNSPLHF
TRBD1,TRBV9,TRBJ2-5,once,TGTGCCAGCAGCGCAACAGGGGGCCCAATCGAGACCCAGTACTTC,CASSATGGPIETQYF
NA,TRBV18,TRBJ1-2,NA,TGTGCCAGCTCACAGTTCGGTGCAGGGATCGGCTATGGCTACACCTTC,CASSQFGAGIGYGYTF
NA,TRBV7-9,TRBJ1-1,NA,TGTGCCAGCAGCCCCCGGGACATTCTGAACACTGAAGCTTTCTTT,CASSPRDILNTEAFF
NA,TRBV4-1,TRBJ2-1,NA,TGCGCCAGCAGCCCCCGGAGACAGGGGATTTCTAGCGGGATCAATGAGCAGTTCTTC,CASSPRRQGISSGINEQFF
NA,TRBV29-1,TRBJ1-1,NA,TGCAGCGTTGATAAGGAGGGGTTGGACACTGAAGCTTTCTTT,CSVDKEGLDTEAFF
TRBD2,TRBV2,TRBJ2-7,NA,TGTGCCAGCAGTGAAACACTAGCGGGAGAGGTGCAGTACTTC,CASSETLAGEVQYF
NA,TRBV2,TRBJ1-1,NA,TGTGCCAGCGGAAGAGAACAGAGGAACACTGAAGCTTTCTTT,CASGREQRNTEAFF
NA,TRBV7-9,TRBJ2-1,NA,TGTGCCAGCAGCTTAGCGGGCGGGACGGATGAGCAGTTCTTC,CASSLAGGTDEQFF
NA,TRBV7-7,TRBJ2-5,NA,TGTGCTAGCAGCTTAGCTGGGCAGGCCCAAGAGACCCAGTACTTC,CASSLAGQAQETQYF
NA,TRBV5-6,TRBJ1-4,NA,TGTGCCAGCAGCTTAGGGGGTTCGGGTAATGAAAAACTGTTTTTT,CASSLGGSGNEKLFF